This TCR beta chain is drawn from a study of T cell responses to AZD1222 COVID-19 vaccine. CDR3 length: 15 residues. Germline CDR1 and CDR2: SGHRS and YFSETQ. Trimming removed 4 bases from V and 3 bases from J; junction bases left unmatched: 6. The protocol was immunoSEQ multiplex PCR, while the TCRdb copy is restricted to in-frame clones and leaves out a portion. The sample has 55,000 to 85,000 clones, 80% to 85% seen once. The chain links TRBV5-1 to TRBJ1-5, with 8 bases that match TRBD1. Sequenced material: peripheral blood, taken on day 0 of AZD1222 vaccination. The sequence was collected from an adult in good health. The CDR3 here is CASSGGQVNNQPQHF. CDR3 nucleotide sequence: TGCGCCAGCAGCGGGGGACAGGTAAACAATCAGCCCCAGCATTTT.